This TCR beta chain was found in a study of blood T cell repertoires in COVID-19. Generated by immunoSEQ multiplex PCR, the TCRdb table keeps only in-frame clones and is missing some. Here the sample spans a few hundred thousand clones, around 85% being singletons. Germline CDR1 SGHTS, CDR2 YDEGEE. Trimming removed 0 bases from V and 0 bases from J; junction bases left unmatched: 4. The CDR3 consists of 18 residues. The V and J genes are TRBV5-8 and TRBJ2-6; 9 nucleotides match TRBD2. The sequence came from a woman in her 40s with acute COVID-19. Material for sequencing was PBMCs or T cells enriched from blood (not recorded which). CDR3 loop: CASSLVLAGFSGANVLTF. DNA for the CDR3: TGTGCCAGCAGCTTGGTACTAGCGGGTTTCTCTGGGGCCAACGTCCTGACTTTC.